The 22 T cell receptor beta chains presented below share a single source sample, sequenced in a study of blood T cell repertoires in COVID-19. Here immunoSEQ multiplex PCR was the method, and the copy in TCRdb shows in-frame clones only, minus some. The sample includes under 250,000 clones, about 89% seen only once; the top ten take 4.8%. The sequenced sample was peripheral blood. Receptor source: a woman aged 40-49 years with acute or convalescent COVID-19.

The rearrangement links TRBV6-5 to TRBJ1-5; maybe TRBD1 (5 bases). Germline lookup yields CDR1 MNHEY and CDR2 SVGAGI. The CDR3 loop spans 15 amino acids. Between the trimmed V and J ends, which lost 2 bases and 7 bases, there was a span of 15 bases. The CDR3 is CASSYVTPSGQPQHF. The CDR3, as DNA: TGTGCCAGCAGTTACGTGACTCCCTCAGGGCAGCCCCAGCATTTT.

V is TRBV6-5 and J is TRBJ1-6, with D maybe TRBD1 (6 bases). This CDR3 is 15 amino acids long. V shed 0 bases and J shed 8 bases, with 11 bases lying between them. Germline-derived CDR1 and CDR2 are MNHEY and SVGAGI. The CDR3 spells CASSYSGRGDSPLHF. DNA for the CDR3: TGTGCCAGCAGTTACTCGGGCAGGGGTGATTCACCCCTCCACTTT.

This clone was found once. This chain joins TRBV18 and TRBJ1-2, with 7 bases fitting TRBD1. With V trimmed by 3 bases and J by 4 bases, 5 bases remained unmatched. The CDR3 is 14 residues long. Germline lookup yields CDR1 KGHSH and CDR2 LQKENI. CDR3 nucleotides: TGTGCCAGCTCACCTAAGGGACAGCCCTATGGCTACACCTTC. This gives the protein CASSPKGQPYGYTF.

V usage is TRBV2 and J usage is TRBJ1-2; TRBD1 is a possible D gene (5 bases). The CDR3 spans 13 residues. V was trimmed by 6 bases and J by 5 bases, leaving 13 bases between them. Germline CDR1 is SNHLY and CDR2 is FYNNEI. The CDR3 DNA reads TGTGCCAGCAGGTCAGGGATTCTTTATGGCTACACCTTC. It translates to CASRSGILYGYTF.

The chain couples TRBV5-6 to TRBJ1-2; possibly TRBD1 for D (5 bases). This CDR3 has 17 residues. Per the germline V gene, CDR1 is SGHDT and CDR2 is YYEEEE. The ends were cut back, 0 bases at V and 4 bases at J, with 19 bases in the middle. The CDR3 nucleotides are TGTGCCAGCAGCTTGGGGGGCACGACGTCGACATCCTATGGCTACACCTTC. The encoded protein is CASSLGGTTSTSYGYTF.

V gene TRBV11-1 combines with J gene TRBJ2-5; D is undetermined. Germline V CDR1 and CDR2: SGHAT, FQDESV (reference sequence). CDR3 size: 15 residues. Between the trimmed V and J ends, which lost 0 bases and 0 bases, there was a span of 8 bases. This CDR3 reads CASSLAARHQETQYF. CDR3 sequence (DNA): TGTGCCAGCAGCTTAGCTGCCAGGCACCAAGAGACCCAGTACTTC.

The chain links TRBV9 to TRBJ2-7, with 7 nucleotides matching TRBD1. Trimming took 1 base from V and 6 from J; bases not matched to a gene: 4. Germline V gene sequence: CDR1 SGDLS, CDR2 YYNGEE. CDR3 size: 13 residues. CDR3 sequence (DNA): TGTGCCAGCAGCGTAATCCCAGGGGGCGAGCAGTACGTC. Protein product: CASSVIPGGEQYV.

This chain joins TRBV11-2 and TRBJ1-2; the match to TRBD1 covers 8 bases. Germline assignment: CDR1 SGHAT and CDR2 FQNNGV. The CDR3 is 12 residues long. V lost 11 bases, J lost 10 bases, and 12 bases stayed unmatched. CDR3 in DNA: TGTGCCGTAGCAGGACAGGGAGATTTCTACACCTTC. Protein product: CAVAGQGDFYTF.

The chain couples TRBV10-3 to TRBJ1-1, with TRBD1 identical over 7 bases. The germline CDR1 and CDR2 sequences are ENHRY and SYGVKD. The CDR3 runs 14 residues. The V segment lost 5 bases and the J segment 2 bases; nucleotides outside the gene matches: 5. CDR3 residues: CAISPQGGNTEAFF. CDR3 coding DNA: TGTGCCATCAGTCCTCAGGGGGGAAACACTGAAGCTTTCTTT.

The chain combines TRBV11-2 with TRBJ2-7; 7 nucleotides align to TRBD1. This CDR3 comprises 15 residues. Germline V gene data show CDR1 as SGHAT and CDR2 as FQNNGV. V lost 4 bases, J lost 7 bases, and 13 bases stayed unmatched. This CDR3 is CASSSLSTGVGEQYV. CDR3 nucleotide sequence: TGTGCCAGCAGCTCTTTATCAACAGGGGTGGGGGAGCAGTACGTC.

The chain has TRBV18 and TRBJ1-2; 10 nucleotides line up with TRBD1. With 6 bases clipped from V and 3 bases from J, the junction kept 4 bases outside the gene matches. Germline V gives CDR1 KGHSH, CDR2 LQKENI. The CDR3 loop spans 14 amino acids. CDR3 bases: TGTGCCAGCTCTAGACAGGGGGCGGACTATGGCTACACCTTC. This encodes CASSRQGADYGYTF.

V and J are TRBV12-5 and TRBJ1-2; 9 bases agree with TRBD1. The CDR3 contains 14 residues. Germline V gene sequence: CDR1 LGHNT, CDR2 FRNRAP. V lost 1 base, J lost 8 bases, and 5 bases stayed unmatched. The DNA of the CDR3 is TGTGCTAGTGGTTTGGACAGGGGGCCGGGGGGCTACACCTTC. Amino acid sequence: CASGLDRGPGGYTF. The whole variable domain, remainder taken from reference TRBV12-5 and TRBJ1-2, is DARVTQTPRHKVTEMGQEVTMRCQPILGHNTVFWYRQTMMQGLELLAYFRNRAPLDDSGMPKDRFSAEMPDATLATLKIQPSEPRDSAVYFCASGLDRGPGGYTFGSGTRLTVV.

The chain joins TRBV11-1 to TRBJ1-2; D is unresolved. Germline CDR1 SGHAT, CDR2 FQDESV (reference sequence). Trimming took 0 bases from V and 1 from J, leaving 9 bases between them. The CDR3 is 15 amino acids. The DNA for the CDR3 is TGTGCCAGCAGCTTAGCGCCTGGCATTAACTATGGCTACACCTTC. Translating it yields CASSLAPGINYGYTF.

This clone was seen more than once but under ten times. Other DNA sequences from this sample encode an identical CDR3 as well. CDR3: CASSIGQGGQPQHF. For the CDR3, the DNA is TGTGCCAGTAGTATTGGACAGGGAGGTCAGCCCCAGCATTTT. V is TRBV19 and J is TRBJ1-5, with 8 bases identical to TRBD1. The CDR3 totals 14 residues. Losses at the gene ends were 3 bases for V and 6 bases for J; bases not matched to a gene: 4. Germline V CDR1 and CDR2: LNHDA, SQIVND (reference sequence).

V gene TRBV29-1 combines with J gene TRBJ1-1, with D possibly TRBD1 on 6 matching bases. The CDR3 runs to 14 residues. Trimming left V 5 bases short and J 3 bases short, with 16 bases between. The germline V gene has CDR1 SQVTM and CDR2 ANQGSEA. The CDR3 bases are TGCAGCGTTCGGGGGGCCGATGCCCACACTGAAGCTTTCTTT. Protein: CSVRGADAHTEAFF. The full variable domain, completed using reference TRBV29-1 and TRBJ1-1, is SAVISQKPSRDICQRGTSLTIQCQVDSQVTMMFWYRQQPGQSLTLIATANQGSEATYESGFVIDKFPISRPNLTFSTLTVSNMSPEDSSIYLCSVRGADAHTEAFFGQGTRLTVV.

The gene calls are TRBV19 and TRBJ1-2, with 7 bases aligning to TRBD1. The germline V gene has CDR1 LNHDA and CDR2 SQIVND (reference sequence). The CDR3 is 13 amino acids. With V trimmed by 8 bases and J by 5 bases, 8 bases remained unmatched. CDR3: CASALDRVYGYTF. CDR3 nucleotides: TGTGCCAGTGCCCTCGACAGGGTTTATGGCTACACCTTC.

The chain links TRBV6-5 to TRBJ1-5; D is perhaps TRBD1 (6 bases). Germline V gene data show CDR1 as MNHEY and CDR2 as SVGAGI. The CDR3 is made up of 15 amino acids. V was trimmed by 6 bases and J by 6 bases, leaving 18 bases between them. For the CDR3, the DNA is TGTGCCAGCAGACGGGACACTACCCCAGGTCAGCCCCAGCATTTT. This sequence encodes CASRRDTTPGQPQHF.

V and J are TRBV11-2 and TRBJ2-2; D possibly corresponds to TRBD2 (7 bases). The ends were cut back, 1 base at V and 6 bases at J, with 12 bases in the middle. Germline CDR1 and CDR2: SGHAT and FQNNGV. This CDR3 comprises 15 residues. The CDR3 sequence is CASSLAGGNAGELFF. As DNA, the CDR3 is TGTGCCAGCAGCTTAGCGGGGGGCAACGCCGGGGAGCTGTTTTTT.

This chain joins TRBV2 and TRBJ2-5, with 7 bases matching TRBD1. Germline V lookup: CDR1 SNHLY, CDR2 FYNNEI. There are 14 residues in the CDR3. V lost 3 bases to trimming and J lost 5 bases; unmatched junction nucleotides: 6. The CDR3 nucleotides read TGTGCCAGCAGTGAGGGGACAGTGTGGGAGACCCAGTACTTC. Protein sequence: CASSEGTVWETQYF.

The genes are TRBV5-1 and TRBJ2-1; 12 bases map to TRBD2. Trimming took 0 bases from V and 7 from J; bases not matched to a gene: 2. The CDR3 spans 15 residues. Germline V gene sequence: CDR1 SGHRS, CDR2 YFSETQ. In DNA, the CDR3 is TGCGCCAGCAGCTTGGCCCTAGCGGGGGGGAATGAGCAGTTCTTC. Its protein product is CASSLALAGGNEQFF.

This CDR3 reads CASTPVGASYGYTF. For the CDR3, the DNA is TGTGCCAGCACCCCGGTAGGGGCGTCTTATGGCTACACCTTC. The V call is TRBV25-1, the J call TRBJ1-2; a weak D match, TRBD1 (5 bases). V was shortened by 7 bases and J by 5 bases, with 17 bases between the two germline ends. Germline V CDR1 and CDR2: MGHDK, SYGVNS. The CDR3 loop spans 14 amino acids.

The rearrangement uses TRBV7-8 and TRBJ2-1; 7 nucleotides align to TRBD2. V lost 5 bases, J lost 16 bases, and 20 bases stayed unmatched. CDR3 length equals 15 residues. Germline CDR1 reads SGHVS; CDR2 reads FQNEAQ. CDR3 region: CASSGSRGDPRWAFF. The CDR3 DNA reads TGTGCCAGCAGCGGAAGTCGGGGGGACCCCCGTTGGGCTTTCTTC.